Shown below are 17 T cell receptor beta chains from a single sample sequenced in a study of CD8+ T cells in alopecia areata. As to treatment: oral pan-JAK inhibitor, 5-10 mg twice daily. RNA was extracted and reverse transcribed into cDNA as the sequencing template. The data were produced by immunoSEQ multiplex PCR, yet TCRdb's version contains in-frame clones alone and is incomplete. Of roughly 120,000 clones listed, about 54% are singletons. The source material was CD8+ T cells sorted from blood, sampled at week 4, from a patient treated with tofacitinib. The receptor source for this set is a human donor with alopecia areata.

The rearrangement uses TRBV30 and TRBJ2-7, with TRBD2 matching 10 bases. CDR1 GTSNPN and CDR2 SVGIG come from the germline V gene (reference sequence). V shed 5 bases and J 2 bases; nucleotides not matched to a gene: 3. The CDR3 spans 13 residues. CDR3 DNA: TGTGCCTGGCAACTAGCGGGAACCTACGAGCAGTACTTC. Its protein is CAWQLAGTYEQYF.

The chain carries TRBV7-9 and TRBJ2-1, with unresolved D. V was clipped by 3 bases and J by 9 bases, with 6 bases between them. Germline CDR1 is SEHNR and CDR2 is FQNEAQ (reference sequence). This CDR3 is built from 11 residues. The CDR3 nucleotides are TGTGCCAGCAGCTTCGGCGGTGAGCAGTTCTTC. Amino acid sequence: CASSFGGEQFF.

The rearrangement joins TRBV27 to TRBJ2-1, with TRBD2 identical over 8 bases. CDR3 length: 16 amino acids. Germline V gene data show CDR1 as MNHEY and CDR2 as SMNVEV (reference sequence). V shed 5 bases and J 4 bases; nucleotides not matched to a gene: 10. CDR3 DNA: TGTGCCAGCAGTCCCCACCTAGCGGGTACATACAATGAGCAGTTCTTC. It codes for CASSPHLAGTYNEQFF.

In its sample, this clone was seen a few times. The chain is built from TRBV13 and TRBJ2-5; tentatively, D is TRBD2 (6 bases). This CDR3 has 15 amino acids. V was cut by 6 bases and J by 3 bases, with 17 bases left in between. CDR1 is PRHDT, CDR2 FYEKMQ, per germline (reference sequence). CDR3 DNA: TGTGCCAGCAGATTTACGGGGGTGTCAGAAGAGACCCAGTACTTC. It yields the protein CASRFTGVSEETQYF.

V and J are TRBV6-4 and TRBJ2-3; TRBD2 is a possible D gene (5 bases). CDR1 MRHNA and CDR2 SNTAGT come from the germline V gene. Trimming removed 4 bases from V and 0 bases from J, with 8 bases in between. CDR3 length: 14 amino acids. The DNA of the CDR3 is TGTGCCAGCAGTGGTGGGGAGAGCACAGATACGCAGTATTTT. It translates to CASSGGESTDTQYF.

The chain links TRBV25-1 to TRBJ2-2; 8 bases are shared with TRBD1. Germline V gene sequence: CDR1 MGHDK, CDR2 SYGVNS. The CDR3 is made up of 13 amino acids. J gave up 6 bases and V 6 bases, and 3 bases lay outside the gene matches. The CDR3: CASSIQGAGELFF. DNA of the CDR3: TGTGCCAGCAGCATACAGGGGGCCGGGGAGCTGTTTTTT.

This clone was recorded a few times. The rearrangement uses TRBV30 and TRBJ2-7; D is ambiguous. Germline CDR1 and CDR2: GTSNPN and SVGIG (reference sequence). CDR3 length equals 12 residues. V gave up 6 bases and J gave up 0 bases, with 9 bases separating them. CDR3 nucleotide sequence: TGTGCCTGCGCCTGGTCCTCCTACGAGCAGTACTTC. Its protein is CACAWSSYEQYF.

The V and J genes are TRBV23-1 and TRBJ1-5, with unresolved D. TRBV23-1 is recorded as an ORF, its role being uncertain. V was cut by 3 bases and J by 5 bases, with 5 bases left in between. The CDR3 has 12 amino acids. In nucleotides, the CDR3 is TGCGCCAGCAGTCAGGGCCATCAGCCCCAGCATTTT. Protein sequence: CASSQGHQPQHF.

The CDR3 coding sequence is TGTGCCTGTGTTGTAGGGACGGTTGCTAACTATGGCTACACCTTC. Amino acids: CACVVGTVANYGYTF. The genes are TRBV30 and TRBJ1-2; tentative D call: TRBD1 (5 bases). Germline V gives CDR1 GTSNPN, CDR2 SVGIG (reference sequence). This CDR3 is 15 amino acids long. The V end was cut by 6 bases, the J end by 0 bases, with 17 bases between.

This clone came up a few times. The chain employs TRBV29-1 and TRBJ1-2; D gene unclear. Between the trimmed V and J ends, which lost 0 bases and 2 bases, there was a span of 7 bases. The V gene's germline CDR1 is SQVTM and CDR2 ANQGSEA. The CDR3 has 13 residues. CDR3 coding DNA: TGCAGCGTTGAAGAACATAACAACTATGGCTACACCTTC. This encodes CSVEEHNNYGYTF.

In DNA form, the CDR3 reads TGCAGCGTTGAAGGGGCGAATGAGCAGTTCTTC. Translating it yields CSVEGANEQFF. The chain joins TRBV29-1 to TRBJ2-1; no definite D call. Germline loops: CDR1 SQVTM, CDR2 ANQGSEA. Trimming stripped 1 base from V and 7 bases from J, with 5 bases between. CDR3 length: 11 amino acids.

The chain has TRBV28 and TRBJ1-1, with D perhaps TRBD1 (6 bases). CDR1 and CDR2 from the germline V gene are MDHEN and SYDVKM. The CDR3 spans 16 residues. V shed 2 bases and J shed 6 bases, with 19 bases lying between them. The CDR3 DNA follows: TGTGCCAGCAGTTTAGAACCGACAGGCCGGTTGGCTGAAGCTTTCTTT. Amino acid sequence: CASSLEPTGRLAEAFF. The full variable domain, its missing parts supplied by reference TRBV28 and TRBJ1-1, is DVKVTQSSRYLVKRTGEKVFLECVQDMDHENMFWYRQDPGLGLRLIYFSYDVKMKEKGDIPEGYSVSREKKERFSLILESASTNQTSMYLCASSLEPTGRLAEAFFGQGTRLTVV.

This clone appeared a single time. The chain joins TRBV29-1 to TRBJ2-5; perhaps TRBD1 as D (6 bases). The CDR3 covers 13 residues. Germline CDR1 and CDR2: SQVTM and ANQGSEA. Between the trimmed V and J ends, which lost 6 bases and 4 bases, there was a span of 15 bases. The CDR3 nucleotides are TGCAGCGTCGACCAACCCAGGGGAGAGACCCAGTACTTC. It codes for CSVDQPRGETQYF.

This clone came up a few times. The same CDR3 can be traced to other DNA sequences in this sample. The CDR3 DNA is TGCAGCGTACAGGGGGCTTACACCGGGGAGCTGTTTTTT. Amino acids: CSVQGAYTGELFF. The chain uses TRBV29-1 and TRBJ2-2; 9 bases agree with TRBD1. Trimming at V came to 6 bases and at J to 3 bases, leaving 2 bases not matched to a gene. The CDR3 totals 13 residues. From germline, CDR1 is SQVTM and CDR2 ANQGSEA.

This clone was detected a few times. The J gene is TRBJ2-1, the V gene TRBV27, with 8 bases aligning to TRBD1. Germline CDR1 and CDR2: MNHEY and SMNVEV (reference sequence). This CDR3 has 15 amino acids. With 5 bases clipped from V and 5 bases from J, the junction kept 8 bases outside the gene matches. The CDR3 spells CASSPTGVLDNEQFF. CDR3 bases: TGTGCCAGCAGTCCGACAGGGGTACTGGACAATGAGCAGTTCTTC.

This chain connects TRBV10-3 to TRBJ2-7, with 12 nucleotides matching TRBD1. CDR3 length: 13 residues. Germline CDR1 is ENHRY and CDR2 is SYGVKD. V shed 10 bases and J 5 bases; nucleotides not matched to a gene: 6. The CDR3 here is CATGTGGLNEQYF. In DNA, the CDR3 is TGTGCCACGGGGACAGGGGGCTTAAACGAGCAGTACTTC.

The chain carries TRBV7-9 and TRBJ1-3; no clear D. CDR3 length: 13 residues. Germline CDR1 and CDR2: SEHNR and FQNEAQ (reference sequence). The germline V and J ends were trimmed by 3 bases and 3 bases, with 6 bases remaining between them. CDR3 sequence (DNA): TGTGCCAGCAGCTTGGGCAGTGGAAACACCATATATTTT. Amino acids: CASSLGSGNTIYF.